The T cell receptor (beta chain) described here comes from a study of control samples from healthy donors and cancer patients. The CDR3 loop spans 15 amino acids. After removal of 2 bases from V and 1 base from J, the junction contained 3 bases not matched to a gene. CDR1 and CDR2 from the germline V gene are SGHTA and FQGTGA. The method was immunoSEQ multiplex PCR; TCRdb's version includes in-frame clones alone and lacks a portion of them. The sample records tens of thousands of clones, about 85% being singletons. The sequencing input was PBMCs. The chain has TRBV7-3 and TRBJ2-7, with TRBD2 matching 9 bases. The TCR was taken from a man in his sixties with head and neck cancer. The CDR3 sequence is CASSLVAGESYEQYF. CDR3 bases: TGTGCCAGCAGCTTAGTAGCGGGAGAGTCCTACGAGCAGTACTTC.